This T cell receptor (beta chain) was recorded in a study of blood T cell repertoires in COVID-19. Across the study: Researchers got acute and convalescent COVID-19 samples from the United States, Italy and Spain. T cells, B-cell-depleted T cells, or PBMCs supplied cDNA or gDNA.

In the original analysis: Nucleated cell counts were estimated from reference gene primer amplification. TCRdb keeps only in-frame clones here, not all; method: immunoSEQ multiplex PCR. Clone size and the V and J calls come from that table; the DNA yielded D and trimming. The table lists approximately 350,000 clones, approximately 86% of them singletons. The CDR3 sequence is 17 residues long. Germline V CDR1 and CDR2: SGHVS, FNYEAQ. Unmatched junction bases numbered 6, after V lost 1 base and J lost 2 bases. The chain carries TRBV7-6 and TRBJ2-3; 10 bases are shared with TRBD1. Sequenced: peripheral blood. This TCR was sampled from a woman aged 55-69 years with COVID-19, enrolled during active disease. DNA for the CDR3: TGTGCCAGCAGCTTAGGTCGACAGGGGGCGACCACAGATACGCAGTATTTT. Residues: CASSLGRQGATTDTQYF.